The 2 T cell receptor beta chains listed next were all sequenced from one sample in a study of blood T cells in healthy people across ages. Primed by a sample-barcoded 5' primer and a J-beta primer mix, a second PCR proceeded for about 6 to 12 cycles. TCRdb called the 5' RACE reads again in MiXCR, with one record for every CDR3 protein. The sample lists fewer than 950,000 distinct CDR3 sequences, around 34% occurring once. Sequenced: blood. Receptors were obtained from a man younger than 35 in good health.

The J gene is TRBJ2-6, the V gene TRBV29-1; 7 nucleotides align to TRBD1. CDR3 length: 13 residues. With V trimmed by 5 bases and J by 4 bases, 2 bases remained unmatched. CDR1 is SQVTM, CDR2 ANQGSEA, per germline. CDR3 DNA sequence: TGCAGCGTTACAGGGGCAGGGGCCAACGTCCTGACTTTC. Residues: CSVTGAGANVLTF.

The chain is built from TRBV6-1 and TRBJ2-7; D possibly corresponds to TRBD1 (5 bases). The CDR3 is 12 residues long. The V and J ends lost 4 bases and 7 bases respectively, with 11 bases between them. The germline gives CDR1 MNHNS, CDR2 SASEGT. The CDR3 nucleotides read TGTGCCAGCAGTGGAAGGGGCCATGAGCAGTACTTC. It encodes CASSGRGHEQYF.